Each of the 20 T cell receptor beta chains below was sequenced from the same sample in a study of lung T cells in sarcoidosis with Löfgren's syndrome. TCRdb ran MiXCR on the reads and lists one entry per CDR3 protein. The sample lists over 2,000 distinct CDR3 sequences; roughly a fifth were seen once. Sequencing was carried out using CD4+ T cells from bronchoalveolar lavage. The origin of the receptors is a human donor with sarcoidosis (Löfgren's syndrome or another form), or a control subject (not recorded which).

On this clonotype itself: A much larger clone is a single base away; this may be a read error. V is TRBV2 and J is TRBJ2-5, with D hard to call. Germline loops: CDR1 SNHLY, CDR2 FYNNEI. This CDR3 is built from 13 residues. V dropped 6 bases and J dropped 4 bases, with 12 bases sitting between them. The CDR3 DNA sequence: TGTGCCAGCAGCCCCGAGCCTCGAGAGACCCAGTACTTC. Translation gives CASSPEPRETQYF.

By proportion, this clonotype is medium-sized (0.01 to 0.1%). This chain connects TRBV3-1 to TRBJ2-4; D is ambiguous. The V end lost 0 bases, the J end lost 2 bases, and 5 bases lay between the germline ends. The CDR3 spans 14 residues. Germline V gives CDR1 LGHDT, CDR2 YNNKEL (reference sequence). This CDR3 is CASSQDSTKNIQYF. The DNA for the CDR3 is TGTGCCAGCAGCCAAGACAGTACCAAAAACATTCAGTACTTC.

Remarks on this clonotype: A junction end diverges from the germline sequence, so it may reflect a read error. The gene calls are TRBV2 and TRBJ2-5; tentatively, D is TRBD1 (5 bases). The CDR3 covers 12 residues. The V gene's germline CDR1 is SNHLY and CDR2 FYNNEI. The CDR3 loop is CVSPTGQETQYF. CDR3 bases: TGTGTCAGCCCCACAGGTCAAGAGACCCAGTACTTC.

This clonotype is judged large (0.1 to 1%). The CDR3 nucleotides read TGTGCCAGCAGTGTAGTCGGTGGAGATACGCAGTATTTT. It is translated as CASSVVGGDTQYF. The J gene is TRBJ2-3, the V gene TRBV2, with D hard to call. The V gene's germline CDR1 is SNHLY and CDR2 FYNNEI. The CDR3 length is 13 residues. V shed 4 bases and J shed 5 bases, with 10 bases lying between them.

By proportion, this clonotype is medium-sized. The rearrangement uses TRBV2 and TRBJ1-2, with D hard to call. This CDR3 is built from 12 residues. The V end lost 9 bases, the J end lost 4 bases, and 12 bases lay between the germline ends. Looked up from germline, CDR1 is SNHLY and CDR2 is FYNNEI. CDR3 protein: CARNQESYGYTF. As DNA, the CDR3 is TGTGCCAGGAACCAGGAATCCTATGGCTACACCTTC.

Turning to this clonotype: This sequence may be a read error, since a much larger clone differs from it by one base. The CDR3 end shows no conserved phenylalanine or tryptophan, and so a read error is likely. The chain carries TRBV5-1 and TRBJ2-3; D call uncertain. This CDR3 is 14 amino acids long. Looked up from germline, CDR1 is SGHRS and CDR2 is YFSETQ. Trimming stripped 5 bases from V and 1 base from J, with 11 bases between. CDR3 protein: CASRPDGGTDTQYL. CDR3 DNA: TGCGCCAGCAGACCGGACGGAGGCACAGATACGCAGTATCTT.

By sample fraction, this clonotype is medium-sized. The V and J genes are TRBV7-6 and TRBJ2-2; no clear D. V was trimmed by 5 bases and J by 6 bases, leaving 13 bases between them. The CDR3 runs 14 residues. Germline V gives CDR1 SGHVS, CDR2 FNYEAQ. The CDR3 sequence: CASSRNTASGELFF. CDR3 coding DNA: TGTGCCAGCAGCCGAAATACCGCCTCCGGGGAGCTGTTTTTT.

In its sample, this clonotype ranks as medium-sized. This rearrangement joins TRBV6-1 to TRBJ1-4; D not certain. The V end lost 2 bases, the J end lost 8 bases, and 9 bases lay between the germline ends. Germline V CDR1 and CDR2: MNHNS, SASEGT. The CDR3 is 13 amino acids. DNA for the CDR3: TGTGCCAGCAGTGAACGAACGGCAGAAAAACTGTTTTTT. Amino acid sequence: CASSERTAEKLFF.

This clonotype is termed medium-sized. The genes are TRBV28 and TRBJ1-2; no reliable D call. In germline, CDR1 is MDHEN, CDR2 SYDVKM. Trimming removed 5 bases at V and 8 bases at J, with 12 bases between. This CDR3 comprises 12 residues. The CDR3 sequence is CASSREGYGYTF. CDR3 coding DNA: TGTGCCAGCAGTCGTGAAGGATACGGCTACACCTTC.

This clonotype is medium-sized within its sample. V is TRBV2 and J is TRBJ2-3, with 9 bases that match TRBD1. This CDR3 has 13 residues. Germline CDR1 reads SNHLY; CDR2 reads FYNNEI. Unmatched junction bases numbered 6, after V lost 8 bases and J lost 6 bases. The CDR3 DNA reads TGTGCCAGCGGAGGACAGGGGCGGGATACGCAGTATTTT. Its translation: CASGGQGRDTQYF. Drawing the rest from reference TRBV2 and TRBJ2-3, the complete variable domain is EPEVTQTPSHQVTQMGQEVILRCVPISNHLYFYWYRQILGQKVEFLVSFYNNEISEKSEIFDDQFSVERPDGSNFTLKIRSTKLEDSAMYFCASGGQGRDTQYFGPGTRLTVL.

This clonotype was recorded many times. The chain joins TRBV19 to TRBJ2-7, with D unclear. V gave up 3 bases and J gave up 5 bases, with 8 bases separating them. Looked up from germline, CDR1 is LNHDA and CDR2 is SQIVND (reference sequence). CDR3 length: 12 amino acids. Here the CDR3 DNA reads TGTGCCAGTAGTATGATGGGTAACGAGCAGTACTTC. It yields the protein CASSMMGNEQYF.

Within the sample, this clonotype is large (0.1 to 1%). The chain recombines TRBV28 with TRBJ1-1; D unresolved. Trimming left V 6 bases short and J 2 bases short, with 7 bases between. This CDR3 has 12 residues. Per the germline V gene, CDR1 is MDHEN and CDR2 is SYDVKM. The CDR3, as DNA: TGTGCCAGCAGGAAATCAAACACTGAAGCTTTCTTT. This codes for CASRKSNTEAFF.

This clonotype is medium-sized. V and J are TRBV12-3 or TRBV12-4 and TRBJ2-3; D may be TRBD2 (5 bases). The CDR3 extends over 12 amino acids. V was clipped by 0 bases and J by 8 bases, with 6 bases between them. CDR3 amino acids: CASSLAGSTQYF. The CDR3 nucleotides are TGTGCCAGCAGTTTAGCGGGGAGTACGCAGTATTTT.

This clonotype appeared many times. This chain uses TRBV6-4 with TRBJ2-1, with a weak D call TRBD2 (6 bases). V was shortened by 6 bases and J by 10 bases, with 19 bases between the two germline ends. The CDR3 runs to 14 residues. Germline V CDR1 and CDR2: MRHNA, SNTAGT. The CDR3 DNA is TGTGCCAGCAGAGTGGGTGCGGGACGAGGGGAGCAGTTCTTC. This translates into CASRVGAGRGEQFF.

This clonotype ranks as medium-sized (0.01 to 0.1%). The chain joins TRBV30 to TRBJ1-4; no reliable D call. Trimming took 5 bases from V and 2 from J, leaving 12 bases between them. Germline assignment: CDR1 GTSNPN and CDR2 SVGIG (reference sequence). This CDR3 contains 14 residues. The CDR3 loop reads CAWGVGGTNEKLFF. In DNA, the CDR3 is TGTGCCTGGGGGGTCGGAGGCACTAATGAAAAACTGTTTTTT. The full variable domain, rest sourced from reference TRBV30 and TRBJ1-4, is SQTIHQWPATLVQPVGSPLSLECTVEGTSNPNLYWYRQAAGRGLQLLFYSVGIGQISSEVPQNLSASRPQDRQFILSSKKLLLSDSGFYLCAWGVGGTNEKLFFGSGTQLSVL.

By frequency in the sample, this clonotype is medium-sized (0.01 to 0.1%). The junction shows a germline mismatch at one end, possibly a read error. This rearrangement joins TRBV7-7 to TRBJ2-3; D gene uncertain. Germline V gene lookup returns CDR1 SSHAT and CDR2 FNYEAQ (reference sequence). The CDR3 runs 13 residues. The CDR3 here is CASSLGLTDTQYF. CDR3 bases: TGTGCTAGCAGCTTAGGTCTCACAGATACGCAGTATTTT.

This clonotype is classed as medium-sized. The chain uses TRBV7-2 and TRBJ2-7, with a possible D match to TRBD2 (5 bases). The CDR3 spans 16 residues. The ends were cut back, 5 bases at V and 6 bases at J, with 23 bases in the middle. Germline loops: CDR1 SGHTA, CDR2 FQGNSA. The CDR3 nucleotides read TGTGCCAGCAGCCGTCGGAGGACCCTGTACCCCTTCGAGCAGTACTTC. Translating gives CASSRRRTLYPFEQYF.

This clonotype was seen a single time. The chain uses TRBV7-9 and TRBJ2-7; 9 nucleotides line up with TRBD1. Per germline, CDR1 SEHNR and CDR2 FQNEAQ (reference sequence). The CDR3 contains 15 residues. The trim removed 8 bases at V and 1 base at J, leaving 9 bases unmatched. CDR3 in amino acids: CASGPPDRGSYEQYF. The CDR3 DNA reads TGTGCCAGCGGCCCCCCGGACAGGGGTTCCTACGAGCAGTACTTC.

This clonotype has more than one count but fewer than ten. This may be a read error, as it is one base from a much larger clone. J is TRBJ2-7 and V is TRBV20-1, with D perhaps given as TRBD1 or TRBD2 (5 bases each). Trimming removed 1 base at V and 3 bases at J, with 16 bases between. Germline V gene lookup returns CDR1 DFQATT and CDR2 SNEGSKA (reference sequence). There are 15 residues in the CDR3. The CDR3 sequence: CSARALRGIGYEQYF. Written as DNA, the CDR3 is TGCAGTGCTAGAGCTCTCCGGGGCATCGGCTACGAGCAGTACTTC.

Points on this clonotype: One end of the junction is discordant with germline, which a read error may explain. The chain recombines TRBV6-2 or TRBV6-3 with TRBJ2-2; D call uncertain. In germline, CDR1 is MNHEY, CDR2 SVGEGT. The CDR3 consists of 14 residues. CDR3 in amino acids: CAGSYVAGTGELFF. The DNA of the CDR3 is TGTGCCGGCAGCTACGTCGCAGGCACCGGGGAGCTGTTTTTT.